This T cell receptor beta chain was identified in a study of blood T cell repertoires in COVID-19. The ends lost 1 base at V and 9 bases at J; junction bases unmatched: 5. The CDR3 runs 14 residues. The germline V gene has CDR1 SGHVS and CDR2 FQNEAQ. Measured with immunoSEQ multiplex PCR; TCRdb has only the in-frame clones, and not every one. The profile shows 400,000 or so clones, 70% to 90% of them singletons. Sequencing was carried out using PBMCs or T cells enriched from blood (not recorded which). The chain employs TRBV7-8 and TRBJ1-5; 8 nucleotides agree with TRBD1. The sequence derives from a man aged 40-55 years in a cohort exposed to, infected with or recovered from COVID-19 (not recorded which). The CDR3 DNA is TGTGCCAGCAGCTTAGGGGGACAGGTGGGGCCCCAGCATTTT. Translated, it gives CASSLGGQVGPQHF.